The T cell receptor beta chain under discussion was sequenced for a study of early stage breast cancer tumors. On the study more broadly: Of some 17 invasive breast tumors, more than ten were hormone receptor-positive, HER2-negative. Notes on the study in general: Bulk DNA sequencing of unsorted cells missed chain pairing and markers.

Each sample had two DNA replicates, 0.5 ug blood or around 1.4 ug tissue. Profiled with immunoSEQ multiplex PCR; TCRdb holds only in-frame clones, not every one. The table lists about 11,000 clones, around two thirds of them singletons. CDR1 is SNHLY, CDR2 FYNNEI, per germline. Trimming at V came to 4 bases and at J to 3 bases, leaving 18 bases not matched to a gene. The CDR3 has 18 residues. This clone is deemed large. Antigen unknown. The V call is TRBV2, the J call TRBJ2-7; TRBD1 agrees at 7 bases. The sample was breast tumor tissue. This TCR was sampled from a person aged 35-49 years with breast cancer. The DNA for the CDR3 is TGTGCCAGCAGTGGCGTCTTTGACAGGGTGGATGGGTTCTACGAGCAGTACTTC. This translates into CASSGVFDRVDGFYEQYF. Drawing the rest from reference TRBV2 and TRBJ2-7, the complete variable domain is EPEVTQTPSHQVTQMGQEVILRCVPISNHLYFYWYRQILGQKVEFLVSFYNNEISEKSEIFDDQFSVERPDGSNFTLKIRSTKLEDSAMYFCASSGVFDRVDGFYEQYFGPGTRLTVT.